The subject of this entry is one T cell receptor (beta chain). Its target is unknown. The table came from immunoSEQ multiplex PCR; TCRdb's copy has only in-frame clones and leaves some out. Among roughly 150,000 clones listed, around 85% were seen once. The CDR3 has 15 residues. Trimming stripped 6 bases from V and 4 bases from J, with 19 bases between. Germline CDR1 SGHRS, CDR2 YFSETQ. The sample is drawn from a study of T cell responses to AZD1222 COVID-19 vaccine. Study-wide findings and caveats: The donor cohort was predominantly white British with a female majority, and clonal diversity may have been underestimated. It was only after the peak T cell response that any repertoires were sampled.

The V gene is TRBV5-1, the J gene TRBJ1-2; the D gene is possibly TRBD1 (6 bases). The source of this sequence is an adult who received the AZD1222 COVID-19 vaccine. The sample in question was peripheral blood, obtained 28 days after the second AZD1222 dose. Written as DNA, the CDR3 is TGCGCCAGCACATCCTCCCCCGGGACACCCTATGGCTACACCTTC. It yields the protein CASTSSPGTPYGYTF.